A selection of T cell receptor beta chains follows, all from one sample in a study of blood T cell repertoires in COVID-19. Generated by immunoSEQ multiplex PCR, the TCRdb table keeps only in-frame clones and is missing some. Among 200,000 to 250,000 clones, around 80% were seen once, and the ten largest hold roughly 4.2%. The sequencing input was peripheral blood. These receptor sequences come from a woman aged 40 to 49 with active or convalescent COVID-19. Both conserved end residues are part of each CDR3. The D gene is left open where the match is weak. Where a row states a size, it is once, few, many or the class of an expanded clone; other rows omit it.

. TRBD1 TRBJ1-2 TRBV6-1 TGTGCCAGCAGTGAATTCCACCGGGACAGGGAAGGCCATACCTTC CASSEFHRDREGHTF
few . TRBJ2-2 TRBV14 TGTGCCAGCAGCCAAGCTGTAGTCGGGGAGCTGTTTTTT CASSQAVVGELFF
. . TRBJ1-6 TRBV28 TGTGCCAGCAGTACCCAACGGGGGGGTAATTCACCCCTCCACTTT CASSTQRGGNSPLHF
. . TRBJ1-5 TRBV4-1 TGCGCCAGCAGCCAAGATCTTCGCAATCAGCCCCAGCATTTT CASSQDLRNQPQHF
medium-sized . TRBJ2-2 TRBV28 TGTGCCAGCAGTTTCGCAGGCTCATTTACCGGGGAGCTGTTTTTT CASSFAGSFTGELFF
. . TRBJ2-1 TRBV4-1 TGCGCCAGCAGCCAAATAGAACAGCTTTCCTACAATGAGCAGTTCTTC CASSQIEQLSYNEQFF
. . TRBJ2-1 TRBV18 TGTGCCAGCTCACCTTCTGGCCGGGGTGCCTACAATGAGCAGTTCTTC CASSPSGRGAYNEQFF
. TRBD1 TRBJ1-2 TRBV4-1 TGCGCCAGCAGCCAAGCGGGACAGGCTCCCGGGTATGGCTACACCTTC CASSQAGQAPGYGYTF
. TRBD1 TRBJ1-2 TRBV15 TGTGCCACCAGCAGAGACCGGGACAGGGACTATGGCTACACCTTC CATSRDRDRDYGYTF
. TRBD1 TRBJ1-1 TRBV10-3 TGTGCCATCAGTCCAAGACAGGGTCGAGGAATGAACACTGAAGCTTTCTTT CAISPRQGRGMNTEAFF
. . TRBJ1-4 TRBV5-1 TGCGCCAGCAGCTTGTGGAAGGACAGCCGCCCCGAAAAACTGTTTTTT CASSLWKDSRPEKLFF
. TRBD2 TRBJ2-1 TRBV5-5 TGTGCCAGCAGCCCAGAGCCCCTAGCGGGCGGGTACAATGAGCAGTTCTTC CASSPEPLAGGYNEQFF
few TRBD1 TRBJ1-5 TRBV2 TGTGCCAGCACCGGACAGGGGCATCAGCCCCAGCATTTT CASTGQGHQPQHF
once . TRBJ1-2 TRBV5-4 TGTGCCAGCAGCTTGGCCATGGGGGCATATGGCTACACCTTC CASSLAMGAYGYTF
. . TRBJ2-3 TRBV7-7 TGTGCCAGCAGCCCTGGCACAGATACGCAGTATTTT CASSPGTDTQYF
. TRBD1 TRBJ1-2 TRBV6-5 TGTGCCAGCAGGCCTGGACAGGGGGCGATCTATGGCTACACCTTC CASRPGQGAIYGYTF
. . TRBJ1-1 TRBV5-1 TGCGCCAGCAGCTTGGACAGGCTGAACACTGAAGCTTTCTTT CASSLDRLNTEAFF
. . TRBJ1-6 TRBV28 TGTGCCGGCCGACCGGGACTTCTGAATTCACCTCTCCACTTT CAGRPGLLNSPLHF
few TRBD2 TRBJ2-2 TRBV3-1/TRBV3-2 TGTGCCAGCACTGGCGGGGGGCCCGCGAACACCGGGGAGCTGTTTTTT CASTGGGPANTGELFF
. TRBD1 TRBJ2-7 TRBV7-2 TGTGCCAGCAGCCCTACAGGGGGAAACTACGAGCAGTACTTC CASSPTGGNYEQYF
few TRBD1 TRBJ1-4 TRBV6-5 TGTGCCAGCAGTCGGACAGGGGCGCGAATCGGAAAACTGTTTTTT CASSRTGARIGKLFF
. . TRBJ2-2 TRBV28 TGTGCCAGCAGTCCCCGACTTGCTCCCGCGAACACCGGGGAGCTGTTTTTT CASSPRLAPANTGELFF
. TRBD2 TRBJ2-1 TRBV7-3 TGTGCCAGCAGCTCTACGCAACTAGCGAACAATGAGCAGTTCTTC CASSSTQLANNEQFF
few TRBD1 TRBJ1-1 TRBV9 TGTGCCAGCAGCGCCGCCGACAGGGATGCTTTCTTT CASSAADRDAFF
. . TRBJ1-1 TRBV2 TGTGCCAGCAGCGACAGGCACACTGAAGCTTTCTTT CASSDRHTEAFF
. . TRBJ1-5 TRBV30 TGTGCCTGGAGCCTCATTAGTGCGGATCAGCCCCAGCATTTT CAWSLISADQPQHF
. . TRBJ2-3 TRBV7-9 TGTGCCAGCAGCTCCACCGAGCCCGCTTCCACAGATACGCAGTATTTT CASSSTEPASTDTQYF
once . TRBJ2-1 TRBV5-1 TGCGCCAGCAGCTTCAGGCGGGGCAATGAGCAGTTCTTC CASSFRRGNEQFF
many TRBD1 TRBJ1-5 TRBV19 TGTGCCAGTAGTATGGGACAGGGTGGTCAGCCCCAGCATTTT CASSMGQGGQPQHF
. TRBD2 TRBJ2-2 TRBV6-2/TRBV6-3 TGTGCCAGCACCCCGGGGGGGCCCACCGGGGAGCTGTTTTTT CASTPGGPTGELFF
. TRBD1 TRBJ2-7 TRBV5-1 TGCGCCAGCAGCTCATTGAACTCCGGGACAGTCTCCTACGAGCAGTACTTC CASSSLNSGTVSYEQYF
. . TRBJ1-5 TRBV4-1 TGCGCCAGCAGCCAAGAAGGGGCAGGGGCCAATCAGCCCCAGCATTTT CASSQEGAGANQPQHF
once TRBD1 TRBJ1-6 TRBV7-3 TGTGCCAGCAGCTTAACAGGCAGGGGGCTAGTCTCCTATAATTCACCCCTCCACTTT CASSLTGRGLVSYNSPLHF
. . TRBJ1-4 TRBV6-1 TGTGCCAGCAGTGAAGCGCCAGGGGCAACTAATGAAAAACTGTTTTTT CASSEAPGATNEKLFF
. TRBD1 TRBJ1-2 TRBV27 TGTGCCAGCAGTCCTTCCTATGACAGGGGCGGCTACACCTTC CASSPSYDRGGYTF
. . TRBJ2-1 TRBV6-5 TGTGCCAGCAGTTACATCGGGGGAAGAAGCTACAATGAGCAGTTCTTC CASSYIGGRSYNEQFF
. . TRBJ2-6 TRBV5-1 TGCGCCAGCAGTCCTATTAACCTCTCTGGGGCCAACGTCCTGACTTTC CASSPINLSGANVLTF
. TRBD1 TRBJ1-2 TRBV19 TGTGCCAGTGGCAGGACAGGCTATGGCTACACCTTC CASGRTGYGYTF
. TRBD2 TRBJ2-7 TRBV29-1 TGCAGCGTTGATGGCGGGGGGGTCTACGAGCAGTACTTC CSVDGGGVYEQYF
few . TRBJ1-5 TRBV5-6 TGTGCCAGCAGCCCCGGCGGGGGGGGCGCGGGGCAGCCCCAGCATTTT CASSPGGGGAGQPQHF
. TRBD1 TRBJ1-4 TRBV18 TGTGCCAGCTCGCGACAGGGGACGGAGGAAAAACTGTTTTTT CASSRQGTEEKLFF
. . TRBJ1-2 TRBV20-1 TGCAGTGCTATCGCGGGTGGTGGCTACACCTTC CSAIAGGGYTF
. . TRBJ1-6 TRBV20-1 TGCAGTGCTAGTATCCAGGGCTATAATTCACCCCTCCACTTT CSASIQGYNSPLHF
. . TRBJ1-3 TRBV4-1 TGCGCCAGCAGCCAAGATCCCCCTTGGGGGACATCGGTAGGAAACACCATATATTTT CASSQDPPWGTSVGNTIYF
. . TRBJ1-1 TRBV25-1 TGTGCCAGCAGTTTCCCCGGGGGGGGGAACACTGAAGCTTTCTTT CASSFPGGGNTEAFF
. TRBD1 TRBJ1-5 TRBV7-2 TGTGCCAGCAGCTTAGTTTTAGGGGGCGCGGGCAATCAGCCCCAGCATTTT CASSLVLGGAGNQPQHF
. . TRBJ2-7 TRBV18 TGTGCCAGCTCACGAGACAGATACGAGCAGTACTTC CASSRDRYEQYF
once . TRBJ2-7 TRBV21-1 TGTGCCAGCAGCTCGTATGTCAGGTACCACGAGCAGTACTTC CASSSYVRYHEQYF
. TRBD1 TRBJ1-2 TRBV6-5 TGTGCCAGCAGTACCGGACAGGGAAGAGGCGGCTACACCTTC CASSTGQGRGGYTF
. . TRBJ2-7 TRBV6-6 TGTGCCAGCAGTCCAGGGTTTCAGCAGTACTTC CASSPGFQQYF
. TRBD1 TRBJ2-1 TRBV5-4 TGTGCCAGCAGACGGGGACAGGGGGTATCCTACAATGAGCAGTTCTTC CASRRGQGVSYNEQFF
. TRBD1 TRBJ1-2 TRBV28 TGTGCCAGCAGTTTGATTTCGGTCGGCCGGGACAGAACATATGGCTACACCTTC CASSLISVGRDRTYGYTF
. TRBD1 TRBJ1-2 TRBV5-1 TGCGCCAGCAGCCTGGGACAGGCCTTGTATGGCTACACCTTC CASSLGQALYGYTF